These 17 T cell receptor beta chains share one sample of origin, sequenced in a study of identical twins. TCRdb re-called the 5' RACE reads with MiXCR, one entry per CDR3 protein. The table records 400,000 to 500,000 distinct CDR3 sequences, under 20% of them present only once. Sequenced material: naive T cells sorted from blood. All receptors derive from a man aged 50 to 59 in good health.

The chain couples TRBV6-1 to TRBJ1-5, with TRBD1 matching over 7 bases. This CDR3 is 17 amino acids long. CDR1 and CDR2 from the germline V gene are MNHNS and SASEGT. Losses at the gene ends were 3 bases for V and 5 bases for J; bases not matched to a gene: 13. In DNA form, the CDR3 reads TGTGCCAGCAGTGAGGGTACAGGGGTTCAGGGGCATCAGCCCCAGCATTTT. Amino acid sequence: CASSEGTGVQGHQPQHF.

This sequence joins TRBV11-2 and TRBJ1-4, with D possibly being TRBD1 (6 bases). Looked up from germline, CDR1 is SGHAT and CDR2 is FQNNGV. This CDR3 comprises 15 residues. V gave up 2 bases and J gave up 10 bases, with 17 bases separating them. CDR3 coding DNA: TGTGCCAGCAGCTTACTTGCGGCAGGGGTTGGAAAACTGTTTTTT. This sequence encodes CASSLLAAGVGKLFF.

The chain joins TRBV6-1 to TRBJ1-5, with 7 bases aligning to TRBD1. The CDR3 has 15 residues. J gave up 0 bases and V 7 bases, and 6 bases lay outside the gene matches. Germline lookup yields CDR1 MNHNS and CDR2 SASEGT. CDR3 sequence reads: CASNTGVYSNQPQHF. The CDR3 bases are TGTGCCAGCAACACAGGGGTGTATAGCAATCAGCCCCAGCATTTT.

This clonotype was counted at least ten times. V and J are TRBV5-1 and TRBJ2-1, with 8 bases identical to TRBD2. The CDR3 runs to 17 residues. Losses at the gene ends were 3 bases for V and 0 bases for J; bases not matched to a gene: 8. CDR1 is SGHRS, CDR2 YFSETQ, per germline. The CDR3 coding sequence is TGCGCCAGCAGCTGGACGACTAGCGTGATCTCCTACAATGAGCAGTTCTTC. It encodes CASSWTTSVISYNEQFF. The full variable domain, with the rest looked up from reference TRBV5-1 and TRBJ2-1, is KAGVTQTPRYLIKTRGQQVTLSCSPISGHRSVSWYQQTPGQGLQFLFEYFSETQRNKGNFPGRFSGRQFSNSRSEMNVSTLELGDSALYLCASSWTTSVISYNEQFFGPGTRLTVL.

Here the CDR3 DNA reads TGTGCCACCAGCACCCCACAGGGGGCGTTCTCTGGGGCCAACGTCCTGACTTTC. Translating it yields CATSTPQGAFSGANVLTF. The rearrangement links TRBV15 to TRBJ2-6; 9 bases line up with TRBD1. V gave up 4 bases and J gave up 0 bases; unmatched junction bases: 7. CDR3 length: 18 residues. The germline gives CDR1 LNHNV, CDR2 YYDKDF (reference sequence).

The chain links TRBV11-2 to TRBJ2-2, with 10 bases matching TRBD1. The trim removed 4 bases at V and 6 bases at J, leaving 8 bases unmatched. The CDR3 contains 16 residues. Per germline, CDR1 SGHAT and CDR2 FQNNGV. The CDR3 sequence is CASSSVRDRGPGELFF. The CDR3 DNA reads TGTGCCAGCAGCTCCGTCCGGGACAGGGGACCCGGGGAGCTGTTTTTT.

The chain couples TRBV12-3 or TRBV12-4 to TRBJ1-2, with 8 nucleotides matching TRBD1. The CDR3 has 13 amino acids. The trim removed 8 bases at V and 4 bases at J, leaving 6 bases unmatched. CDR3 protein: CASQRTGSYGYTF. The CDR3 DNA is TGTGCCAGCCAACGGACAGGGTCCTATGGCTACACCTTC.

This clonotype was counted ten times or more. The V call is TRBV12-3 or TRBV12-4, the J call TRBJ2-1; TRBD2 matches at 7 bases. J lost 8 bases, V lost 5 bases, and 3 bases had no gene match. This CDR3 has 12 amino acids. The CDR3 DNA sequence: TGTGCCAGCAGTCGGACTAGTCATGAGCAGTTCTTC. Its translation: CASSRTSHEQFF.

This clonotype was seen a few times. The chain combines TRBV7-9 with TRBJ1-1; 8 nucleotides match TRBD1. The length of the CDR3 is 13 residues. Germline trimming cut 1 base from V and 7 bases from J; bases unmatched to any gene: 2. CDR1 SEHNR and CDR2 FQNEAQ come from the germline V gene (reference sequence). CDR3 amino acids: CASSLGGQGEAFF. The CDR3 DNA reads as TGTGCCAGCAGCTTAGGTGGACAGGGTGAAGCTTTCTTT.

The gene calls are TRBV5-1 and TRBJ1-3, with D perhaps TRBD1 (6 bases). Germline loops: CDR1 SGHRS, CDR2 YFSETQ. V was pared by 3 bases and J by 5 bases, with 12 bases between. The CDR3 has 14 amino acids. This CDR3 is CASSSGEYRNTIYF. In DNA form, the CDR3 reads TGCGCCAGCAGCTCAGGGGAGTACAGAAACACCATATATTTT.

This clonotype has just a few counts. The rearrangement links TRBV6-1 to TRBJ2-7, with 8 nucleotides matching TRBD2. The length of the CDR3 is 15 residues. Per the germline V gene, CDR1 is MNHNS and CDR2 is SASEGT. Trimming took 6 bases from V and 0 from J; bases not matched to a gene: 7. The CDR3 coding sequence is TGTGCCAGCAGGGCAACTAGCGGTAGCTCCTACGAGCAGTACTTC. Translated: CASRATSGSSYEQYF.

V and J are TRBV5-6 and TRBJ2-6; D unclear. Germline V CDR1 and CDR2: SGHDT, YYEEEE. The CDR3 has 17 residues. The V end lost 0 bases, the J end lost 6 bases, and 16 bases lay between the germline ends. The CDR3 is CASSLEKGPGVANVLTF. The DNA of the CDR3 is TGTGCCAGCAGCTTGGAAAAGGGTCCTGGTGTGGCCAACGTCCTGACTTTC. The full variable domain, in which reference TRBV5-6 and TRBJ2-6 provide the parts outside the CDR3, is DAGVTQSPTHLIKTRGQQVTLRCSPKSGHDTVSWYQQALGQGPQFIFQYYEEEERQRGNFPDRFSGHQFPNYSSELNVNALLLGDSALYLCASSLEKGPGVANVLTFGAGSRLTVL.

This clonotype has at least ten counts. The gene calls are TRBV15 and TRBJ2-1; D is undetermined. Germline CDR1 reads LNHNV; CDR2 reads YYDKDF (reference sequence). V was trimmed by 1 base and J by 6 bases, leaving 7 bases between them. This CDR3 is built from 13 residues. The CDR3 sequence is CATSRARSNEQFF. In DNA, the CDR3 is TGTGCCACCAGCAGAGCCAGAAGCAATGAGCAGTTCTTC.

A few counts support this clonotype. The CDR3 protein is CAISQDRGTDTQYF. DNA for the CDR3: TGTGCCATCTCCCAGGACAGGGGCACAGATACGCAGTATTTT. The rearrangement joins TRBV10-3 to TRBJ2-3; 8 bases are a match to TRBD1. Germline values: CDR1 ENHRY, CDR2 SYGVKD. V shed 8 bases, J shed 1 base, and the junction held 5 bases outside the gene matches. The CDR3 is made up of 14 amino acids.

This clonotype occurred many times. This chain joins TRBV2 and TRBJ1-1; tentatively, D is TRBD1 (6 bases). V shed 4 bases and J shed 1 base, with 13 bases lying between them. In germline, CDR1 is SNHLY, CDR2 FYNNEI. The CDR3 length is 15 residues. The CDR3 spells CASSAMGGPNTEAFF. The DNA of the CDR3 is TGTGCCAGCAGTGCCATGGGGGGGCCGAACACTGAAGCTTTCTTT.

In this sample, this clonotype turned up many times. The chain joins TRBV4-2 to TRBJ2-2, with 8 bases that match TRBD1. The CDR3 runs 18 residues. Germline trimming cut 1 base from V and 0 bases from J; bases unmatched to any gene: 7. Germline CDR1 reads LGHNA; CDR2 reads YNFKEQ. The CDR3 sequence: CASSQVLRGLANTGELFF. For the CDR3, the DNA is TGTGCCAGCAGCCAAGTCCTCAGGGGGCTCGCGAACACCGGGGAGCTGTTTTTT.

This clonotype has at least ten counts. The chain joins TRBV2 to TRBJ1-2, with 12 positions matching TRBD1. The CDR3 has 14 residues. Trimming removed 5 bases from V and 6 bases from J; junction bases left unmatched: 4. Germline V lookup: CDR1 SNHLY, CDR2 FYNNEI. The CDR3, as DNA: TGTGCCAGCAGTACGGGACAGGGGGCTAATGGCTACACCTTC. Translating gives CASSTGQGANGYTF.